What follows are 8 T cell receptor beta chains derived from one specimen sequenced in a study of blood T cells in healthy people across ages. Together with a sample-barcoded 5' primer, a J-beta primer mix was included in a second PCR lasting roughly 6 to 12 cycles. TCRdb re-derived calls from the 5' RACE reads in MiXCR, one entry per CDR3 protein. The sample holds approximately 780,000 distinct CDR3 sequences, 25% to 30% seen once. Separately, the same data were catalogued under a study of T cells of mothers and their children.

The sequenced sample consisted of blood. The receptors come from a boy younger than 18 in good health.

This sequence joins TRBV10-3 and TRBJ2-7, with TRBD1 matching over 9 bases. The V gene end was trimmed by 6 bases and the J gene end by 6 bases; junction bases not matched to a gene: 9. This CDR3 comprises 14 residues. The V gene's germline CDR1 is ENHRY and CDR2 SYGVKD. The DNA for the CDR3 is TGTGCCATCAGACCGGGACAGGGCCTAAGCGAGCAGTACTTC. Translated: CAIRPGQGLSEQYF.

This clonotype was counted only a few times. The chain is built from TRBV7-9 and TRBJ2-4; D is unclear. V was pared by 6 bases and J by 5 bases, with 14 bases between. From germline, CDR1 is SEHNR and CDR2 FQNEAQ (reference sequence). This CDR3 has 14 residues. The CDR3 loop reads CASRPDANQNIQYF. Here the CDR3 DNA reads TGTGCCAGCAGACCCGACGCCAATCAAAACATTCAGTACTTC.

This clonotype was detected only a few times. The chain is built from TRBV19 and TRBJ1-5, with a possible D match to TRBD1 (5 bases). CDR1 is LNHDA and CDR2 is SQIVND in the germline V gene (reference sequence). Trimming removed 7 bases at V and 7 bases at J, with 11 bases between. The length of the CDR3 is 12 residues. The CDR3 region is CASNQGGQPQHF. The CDR3, as DNA: TGTGCCAGTAATCAGGGCGGACAGCCCCAGCATTTT.

This clonotype was detected ten times or more. The V call is TRBV12-3 or TRBV12-4, the J call TRBJ2-6; D might be TRBD2 (6 bases). Trimming took off 6 bases at V and 1 base at J, with 7 bases between the two ends. The CDR3 runs 14 residues. The CDR3 loop reads CASRAGSGANVLTF. The CDR3 DNA reads as TGTGCCAGCAGGGCGGGGTCTGGGGCCAACGTCCTGACTTTC.

The genes are TRBV7-9 and TRBJ1-2; D might be TRBD1 (5 bases). This CDR3 spans 12 amino acids. Trimming cost V 6 bases and J 8 bases, with 13 bases left between them. Germline assignment: CDR1 SEHNR and CDR2 FQNEAQ (reference sequence). In nucleotides, the CDR3 is TGTGCCAGCAGGGCCCTGACAGACGGCTACACCTTC. Its protein product is CASRALTDGYTF.

The genes are TRBV28 and TRBJ1-2; the D is unclear. The V gene lost 4 bases and the J gene lost 2 bases, with 11 bases spanning the gap. The CDR3 consists of 14 residues. Germline V gives CDR1 MDHEN, CDR2 SYDVKM. The CDR3 nucleotides read TGTGCCAGCAGTTCCTTAGGTTTGAACTATGGCTACACCTTC. It encodes CASSSLGLNYGYTF.

This clonotype was observed a handful of times. The chain joins TRBV20-1 to TRBJ1-2; 8 bases are a match to TRBD1. The CDR3 covers 14 residues. J gave up 4 bases and V 1 base, and 5 bases lay outside the gene matches. Germline V lookup: CDR1 DFQATT, CDR2 SNEGSKA (reference sequence). The CDR3 coding sequence is TGCAGTGCTAGAGTGGGGACAGGAACCTATGGCTACACCTTC. Encoded protein: CSARVGTGTYGYTF.

J is TRBJ2-4 and V is TRBV3-1; D might be TRBD2 (6 bases). V was cut by 0 bases and J by 6 bases, with 12 bases left in between. The CDR3 runs 15 residues. The germline V gene has CDR1 LGHDT and CDR2 YNNKEL (reference sequence). CDR3 DNA: TGTGCCAGCAGCCAAGAGGGAGAACTAGCAAACATTCAGTACTTC. This translates into CASSQEGELANIQYF.